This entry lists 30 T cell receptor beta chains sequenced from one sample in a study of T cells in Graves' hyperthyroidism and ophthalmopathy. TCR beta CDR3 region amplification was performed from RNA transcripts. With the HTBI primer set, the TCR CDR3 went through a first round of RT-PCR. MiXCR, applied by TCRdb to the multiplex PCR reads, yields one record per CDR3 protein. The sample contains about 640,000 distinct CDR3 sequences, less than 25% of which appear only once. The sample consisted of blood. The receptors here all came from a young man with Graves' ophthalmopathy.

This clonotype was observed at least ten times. As DNA, the CDR3 is TGTGCCAGCGGAACAGGGGTGGAAGAGACCCAGTACTTC. Its translation is CASGTGVEETQYF. The V gene is TRBV2, the J gene TRBJ2-5, with TRBD1 matching over 7 bases. Germline CDR1 is SNHLY and CDR2 is FYNNEI. The CDR3 runs to 13 residues. V trimming: 8 bases; J trimming: 3 bases; junction bases outside the gene matches: 6.

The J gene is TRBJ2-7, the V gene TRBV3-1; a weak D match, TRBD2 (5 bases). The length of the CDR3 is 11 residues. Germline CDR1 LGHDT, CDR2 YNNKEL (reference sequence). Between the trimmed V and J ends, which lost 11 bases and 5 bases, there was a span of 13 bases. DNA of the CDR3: TGTGCCGGAAGAGGGCCCAACGAGCAGTACTTC. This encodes CAGRGPNEQYF.

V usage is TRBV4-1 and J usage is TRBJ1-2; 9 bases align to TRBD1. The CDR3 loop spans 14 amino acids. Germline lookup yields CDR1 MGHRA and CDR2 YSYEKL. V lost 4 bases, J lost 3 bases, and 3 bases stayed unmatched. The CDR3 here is CASSPRTGDYGYTF. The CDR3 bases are TGCGCCAGCAGCCCTAGGACAGGGGACTATGGCTACACCTTC.

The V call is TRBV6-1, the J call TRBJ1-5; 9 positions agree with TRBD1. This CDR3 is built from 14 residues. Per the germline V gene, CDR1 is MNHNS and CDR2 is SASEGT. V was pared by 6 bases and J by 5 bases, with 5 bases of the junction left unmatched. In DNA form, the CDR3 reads TGTGCCAGCAGCCGGACAGGGGAACATCAGCCCCAGCATTTT. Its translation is CASSRTGEHQPQHF.

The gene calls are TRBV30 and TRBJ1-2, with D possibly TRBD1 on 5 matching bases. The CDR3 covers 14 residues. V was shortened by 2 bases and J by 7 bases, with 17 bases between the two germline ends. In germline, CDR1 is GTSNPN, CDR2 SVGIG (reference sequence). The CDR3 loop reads CAWSPTFGAVGYTF. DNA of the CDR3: TGTGCCTGGAGTCCTACATTCGGGGCGGTTGGCTACACCTTC.

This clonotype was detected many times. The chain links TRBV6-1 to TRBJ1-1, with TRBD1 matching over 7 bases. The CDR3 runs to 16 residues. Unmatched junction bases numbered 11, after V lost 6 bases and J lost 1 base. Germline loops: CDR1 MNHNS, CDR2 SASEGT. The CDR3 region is CASRRTGNLGNTEAFF. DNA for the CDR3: TGTGCCAGCAGACGGACAGGCAACCTTGGGAACACTGAAGCTTTCTTT.

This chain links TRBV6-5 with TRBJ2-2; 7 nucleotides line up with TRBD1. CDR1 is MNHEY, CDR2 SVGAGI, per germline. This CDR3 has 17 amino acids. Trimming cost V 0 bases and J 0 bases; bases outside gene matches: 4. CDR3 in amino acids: CASSYSDQGANTGELFF. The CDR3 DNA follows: TGTGCCAGCAGTTACTCGGACCAGGGGGCGAACACCGGGGAGCTGTTTTTT.

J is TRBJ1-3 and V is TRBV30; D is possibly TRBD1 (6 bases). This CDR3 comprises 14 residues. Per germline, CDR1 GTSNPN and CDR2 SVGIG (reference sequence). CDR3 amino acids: CATPRGGAGNTIYF. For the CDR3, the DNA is TGTGCGACTCCCCGAGGGGGTGCCGGAAACACCATATATTTT. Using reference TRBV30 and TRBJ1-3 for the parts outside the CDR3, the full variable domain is SQTIHQWPATLVQPVGSPLSLECTVEGTSNPNLYWYRQAAGRGLQLLFYSVGIGQISSEVPQNLSASRPQDRQFILSSKKLLLSDSGFYLCATPRGGAGNTIYFGEGSWLTVV.

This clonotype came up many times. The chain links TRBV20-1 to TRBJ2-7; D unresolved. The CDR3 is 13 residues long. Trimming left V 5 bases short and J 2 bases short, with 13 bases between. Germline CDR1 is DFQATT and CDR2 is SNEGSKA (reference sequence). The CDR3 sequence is CSAYEDVAYEQYF. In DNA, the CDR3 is TGCAGTGCTTATGAGGACGTGGCCTACGAGCAGTACTTC.

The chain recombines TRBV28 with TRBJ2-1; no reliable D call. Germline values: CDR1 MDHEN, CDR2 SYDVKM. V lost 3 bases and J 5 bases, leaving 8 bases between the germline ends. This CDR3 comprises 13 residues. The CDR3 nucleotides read TGTGCCAGCAGTTTTCGTGGTCACAATGAGCAGTTCTTC. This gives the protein CASSFRGHNEQFF.

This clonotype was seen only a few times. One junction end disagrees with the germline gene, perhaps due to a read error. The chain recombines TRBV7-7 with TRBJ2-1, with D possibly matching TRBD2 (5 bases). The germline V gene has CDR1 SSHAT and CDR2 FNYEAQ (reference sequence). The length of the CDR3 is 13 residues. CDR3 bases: TGTGCTAGCAGCGAGGGTTGGAACAATGAGCAGTTCTTC. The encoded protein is CASSEGWNNEQFF.

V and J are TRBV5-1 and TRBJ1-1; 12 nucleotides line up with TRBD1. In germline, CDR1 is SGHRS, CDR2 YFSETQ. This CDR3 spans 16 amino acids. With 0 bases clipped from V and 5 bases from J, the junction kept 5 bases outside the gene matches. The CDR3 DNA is TGCGCCAGCAGCTTGGAAGGGACAGGGGGCCGGACTGAAGCTTTCTTT. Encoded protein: CASSLEGTGGRTEAFF.

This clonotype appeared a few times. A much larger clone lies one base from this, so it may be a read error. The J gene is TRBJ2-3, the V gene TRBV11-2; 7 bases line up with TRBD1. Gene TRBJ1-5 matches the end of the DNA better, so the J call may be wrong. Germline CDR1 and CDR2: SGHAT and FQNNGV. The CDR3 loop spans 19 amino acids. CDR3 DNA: TGTGCCAGCATCAATAAACCGGTGACAGGGAAGTTTACCACAGATACGCAGCATTTT. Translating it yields CASINKPVTGKFTTDTQHF.

The CDR3 loop is CASHQIPYGYTF. The CDR3 DNA reads as TGTGCCAGCCATCAAATCCCCTATGGCTACACCTTC. This chain connects TRBV28 to TRBJ1-2; D is undetermined. The CDR3 loop spans 12 amino acids. Germline V gives CDR1 MDHEN, CDR2 SYDVKM. V lost 8 bases, J lost 4 bases, and 11 bases lay in between.

The CDR3 coding sequence is TGTGCCAGCGCGGCAGGGGGCCATGGCTACACCTTC. Translating it yields CASAAGGHGYTF. The chain is built from TRBV6-1 and TRBJ1-2; 8 bases line up with TRBD1. The trim removed 8 bases at V and 6 bases at J, leaving 5 bases unmatched. Germline assignment: CDR1 MNHNS and CDR2 SASEGT. The CDR3 covers 12 residues.

CDR3 amino acids: CASSFIYNEQFF. The DNA of the CDR3 is TGTGCCAGCAGCTTTATCTACAATGAGCAGTTCTTC. V and J are TRBV5-8 and TRBJ2-1; no clear D gene. Trimming took off 2 bases at V and 3 bases at J, with 3 bases between the two ends. This CDR3 contains 12 residues. In germline, CDR1 is SGHTS, CDR2 YDEGEE. The entire variable domain, with the rest obtained from reference TRBV5-8 and TRBJ2-1, is as follows: EAGVTQSPTHLIKTRGQQATLRCSPISGHTSVYWYQQALGLGLQFLLWYDEGEERNRGNFPPRFSGRQFPNYSSELNVNALELEDSALYLCASSFIYNEQFFGPGTRLTVL.

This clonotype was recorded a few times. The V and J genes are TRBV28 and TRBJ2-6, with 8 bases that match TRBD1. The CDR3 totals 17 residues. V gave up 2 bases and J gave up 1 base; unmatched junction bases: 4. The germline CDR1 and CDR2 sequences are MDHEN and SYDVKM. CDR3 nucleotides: TGTGCCAGCAGTTTACAGGGGGCGCGGTCTGGGGCCAACGTCCTGACTTTC. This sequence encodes CASSLQGARSGANVLTF.

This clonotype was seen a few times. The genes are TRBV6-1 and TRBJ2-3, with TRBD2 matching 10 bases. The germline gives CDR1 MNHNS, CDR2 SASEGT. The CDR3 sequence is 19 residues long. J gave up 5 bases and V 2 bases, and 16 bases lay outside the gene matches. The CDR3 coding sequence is TGTGCCAGCAGTGAACCCTCCTTTAGCGGGAGGTCTCCGTTAGATACGCAGTATTTT. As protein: CASSEPSFSGRSPLDTQYF.

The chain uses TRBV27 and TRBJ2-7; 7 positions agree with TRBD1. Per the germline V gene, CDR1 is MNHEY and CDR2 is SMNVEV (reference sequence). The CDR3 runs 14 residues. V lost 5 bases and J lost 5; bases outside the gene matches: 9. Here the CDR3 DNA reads TGTGCCAGCAGTCAACAGGGGAAGGTGGACGAGCAGTACTTC. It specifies CASSQQGKVDEQYF.

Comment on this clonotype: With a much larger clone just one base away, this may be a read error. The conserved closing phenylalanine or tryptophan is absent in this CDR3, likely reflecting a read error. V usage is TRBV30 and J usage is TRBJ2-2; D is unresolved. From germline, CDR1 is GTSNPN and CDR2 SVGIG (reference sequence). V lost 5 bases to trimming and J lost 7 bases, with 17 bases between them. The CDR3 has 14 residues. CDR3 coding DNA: TGTGCCTGGGGCGTTGGGCCCGCAAGCGGGGAGCTGTTTTCT. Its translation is CAWGVGPASGELFS.

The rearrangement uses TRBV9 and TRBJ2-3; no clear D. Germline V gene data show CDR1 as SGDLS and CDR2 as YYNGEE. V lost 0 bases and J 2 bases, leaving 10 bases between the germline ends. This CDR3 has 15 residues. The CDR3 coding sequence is TGTGCCAGCAGCGTAGGGCTTAGCTCCACAGATACGCAGTATTTT. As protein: CASSVGLSSTDTQYF.

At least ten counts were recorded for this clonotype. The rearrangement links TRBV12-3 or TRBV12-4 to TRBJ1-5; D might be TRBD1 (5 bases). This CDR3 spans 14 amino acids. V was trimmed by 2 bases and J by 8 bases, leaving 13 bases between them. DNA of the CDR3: TGTGCCAGCAGTTTATCGGCAGGGTTGGAGCCCCAGCATTTT. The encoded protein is CASSLSAGLEPQHF.

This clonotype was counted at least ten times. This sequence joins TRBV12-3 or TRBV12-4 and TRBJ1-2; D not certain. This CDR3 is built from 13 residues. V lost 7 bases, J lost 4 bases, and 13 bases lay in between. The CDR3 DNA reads TGTGCCAGCAACCGGACCCTCCGCTATGGCTACACCTTC. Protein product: CASNRTLRYGYTF.

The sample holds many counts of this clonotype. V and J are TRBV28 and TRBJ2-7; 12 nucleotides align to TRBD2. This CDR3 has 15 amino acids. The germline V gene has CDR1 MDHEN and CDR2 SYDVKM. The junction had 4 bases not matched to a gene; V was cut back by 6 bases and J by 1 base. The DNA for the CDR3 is TGTGCCAGCAGCCGGACTAGCGGGGCTTCCTACGAGCAGTACTTC. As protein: CASSRTSGASYEQYF. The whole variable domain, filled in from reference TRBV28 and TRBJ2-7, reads DVKVTQSSRYLVKRTGEKVFLECVQDMDHENMFWYRQDPGLGLRLIYFSYDVKMKEKGDIPEGYSVSREKKERFSLILESASTNQTSMYLCASSRTSGASYEQYFGPGTRLTVT.

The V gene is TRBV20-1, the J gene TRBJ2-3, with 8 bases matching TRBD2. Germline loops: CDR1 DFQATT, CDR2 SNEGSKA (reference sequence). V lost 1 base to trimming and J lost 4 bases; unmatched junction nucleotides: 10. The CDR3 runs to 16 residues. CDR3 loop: CSARGTSGTKADTQYF. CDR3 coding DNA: TGCAGTGCTAGAGGAACTAGCGGTACAAAGGCAGATACGCAGTATTTT.

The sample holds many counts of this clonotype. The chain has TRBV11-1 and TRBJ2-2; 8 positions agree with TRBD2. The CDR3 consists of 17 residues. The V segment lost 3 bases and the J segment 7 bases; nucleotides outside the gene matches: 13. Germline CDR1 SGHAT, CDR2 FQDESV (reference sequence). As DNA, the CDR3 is TGTGCCAGCAGCTTGCACGGGACTAGGGGAGTCAACGGGGAGCTGTTTTTT. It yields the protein CASSLHGTRGVNGELFF.

The CDR3 loop reads CASTPTWGRESYEQYF. The DNA of the CDR3 is TGTGCCAGCACTCCGACATGGGGGCGGGAGAGCTACGAGCAGTACTTC. V usage is TRBV6-1 and J usage is TRBJ2-7, with D possibly matching TRBD2 (7 bases). In germline, CDR1 is MNHNS, CDR2 SASEGT. V lost 7 bases, J lost 3 bases, and 22 bases lay in between. The CDR3 loop spans 16 amino acids.

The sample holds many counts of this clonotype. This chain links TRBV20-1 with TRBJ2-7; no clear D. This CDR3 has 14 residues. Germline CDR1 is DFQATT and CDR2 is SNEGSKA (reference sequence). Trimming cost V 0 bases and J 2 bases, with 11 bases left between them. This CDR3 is CSARDGLSTYEQYF. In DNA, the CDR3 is TGCAGTGCTAGAGACGGCCTATCAACCTACGAGCAGTACTTC.

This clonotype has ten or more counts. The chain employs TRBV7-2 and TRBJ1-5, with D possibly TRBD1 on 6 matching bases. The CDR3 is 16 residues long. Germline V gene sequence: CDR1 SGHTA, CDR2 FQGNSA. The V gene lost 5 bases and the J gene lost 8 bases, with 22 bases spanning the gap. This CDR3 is CASSPGFAGGIKPQHF. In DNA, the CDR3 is TGTGCCAGCAGCCCGGGGTTCGCGGGGGGCATAAAGCCCCAGCATTTT.

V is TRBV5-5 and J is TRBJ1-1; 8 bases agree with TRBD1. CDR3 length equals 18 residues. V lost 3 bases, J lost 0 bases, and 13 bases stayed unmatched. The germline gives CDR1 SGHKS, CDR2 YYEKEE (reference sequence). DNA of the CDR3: TGTGCCAGCAGCTCGGGCGGGGTAACAGGGGGGCTGAACACTGAAGCTTTCTTT. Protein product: CASSSGGVTGGLNTEAFF. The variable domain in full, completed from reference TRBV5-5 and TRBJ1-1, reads DAGVTQSPTHLIKTRGQQVTLRCSPISGHKSVSWYQQVLGQGPQFIFQYYEKEERGRGNFPDRFSARQFPNYSSELNVNALLLGDSALYLCASSSGGVTGGLNTEAFFGQGTRLTVV.